This TCR beta chain was sequenced for a study of spatial heterogeneity in lung cancer. At the level of the study: Compared with alpha-chain sequences, beta-chain sequences were consistently detected in greater numbers. The study's findings and limits: Tracking of tumor mutation counts was seen in expanded intratumoral alpha and beta TCR counts. Ubiquitous and regional expanded TCR counts mirrored ubiquitous and regional nonsynonymous mutation counts, respectively.

The germline V gene encodes CDR1 SEHNR and CDR2 FQNEAQ (reference sequence). The V segment lost 0 bases and the J segment 8 bases; nucleotides outside the gene matches: 6. The CDR3 is made up of 14 amino acids. This clonotype was found a few times. Its target is unknown. TCRdb called the 5' RACE reads again in MiXCR, with one record for every CDR3 protein. The sample lists about 14,000 distinct CDR3 sequences, approximately 4.5% occurring once. The time point is: sample taken at primary tumor resection. The sequenced sample was lung tumor tissue, obtained at surgery. The chain recombines TRBV7-9 with TRBJ1-2; 7 bases fit TRBD1. The sequence was collected from a female donor with early-stage non-small cell lung cancer. Here the CDR3 DNA reads TGTGCCAGCAGCTTAGCGGGACAGATTGGCGGCTACACCTTC. It codes for CASSLAGQIGGYTF.